This TCR beta chain was sequenced during a study of T cell responses to AZD1222 COVID-19 vaccine. Data came from immunoSEQ multiplex PCR; TCRdb stores just in-frame clones and leaves some out. The sample includes roughly 180,000 clones, 90% of them seen just once. The germline V gene has CDR1 MNHEY and CDR2 SVGAGI. The ends were cut back, 4 bases at V and 0 bases at J, with 6 bases in the middle. CDR3 length: 13 amino acids. The sequencing here drew on peripheral blood, taken on day 0 of AZD1222 vaccination. The V call is TRBV6-5, the J call TRBJ1-1, with D uncertain. The TCR comes from an adult in good health. CDR3 nucleotides: TGTGCCAGCAGTTCCTCGGTGAACACTGAAGCTTTCTTT. Protein: CASSSSVNTEAFF.